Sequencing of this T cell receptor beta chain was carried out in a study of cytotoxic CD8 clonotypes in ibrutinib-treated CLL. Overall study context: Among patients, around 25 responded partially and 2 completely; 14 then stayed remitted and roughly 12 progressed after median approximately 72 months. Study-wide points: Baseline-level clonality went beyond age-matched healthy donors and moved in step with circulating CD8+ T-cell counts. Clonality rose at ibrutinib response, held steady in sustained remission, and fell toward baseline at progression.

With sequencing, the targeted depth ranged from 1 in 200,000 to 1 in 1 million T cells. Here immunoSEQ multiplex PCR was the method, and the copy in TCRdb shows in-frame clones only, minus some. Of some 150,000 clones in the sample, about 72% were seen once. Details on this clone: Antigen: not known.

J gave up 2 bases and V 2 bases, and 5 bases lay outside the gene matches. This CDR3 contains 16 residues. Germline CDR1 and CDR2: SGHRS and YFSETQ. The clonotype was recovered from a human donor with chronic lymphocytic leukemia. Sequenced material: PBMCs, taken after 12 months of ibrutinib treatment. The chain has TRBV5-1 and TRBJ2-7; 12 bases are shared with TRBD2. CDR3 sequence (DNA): TGCGCCAGCAGCTTAGGACTAGCGGGATCCCCCTACGAGCAGTACTTC. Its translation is CASSLGLAGSPYEQYF.